Here is one T cell receptor (beta chain) with its context. With V trimmed by 4 bases and J by 7 bases, 4 bases remained unmatched. The CDR3 covers 13 residues. Looked up from germline, CDR1 is MNHEY and CDR2 is SMNVEV (reference sequence). Clones were read by immunoSEQ multiplex PCR, and TCRdb kept only the in-frame ones, dropping some. The sample lists 200,000 to 250,000 clones, 70% to 85% occurring once. These data are taken from a study of blood T cell repertoires in COVID-19. The rearrangement uses TRBV27 and TRBJ2-1; 7 bases fit TRBD1. This TCR was sampled from a woman aged 80 or over with active or convalescent COVID-19. What was sequenced was peripheral blood. The CDR3, as DNA: TGTGCCAGCAGTTCCCCACAGGGGAATGAGCAGTTCTTC. Its translation is CASSSPQGNEQFF.